This TCR beta chain was captured by sequencing in a study of T-cell reconstitution after alpha-beta-depleted transplantation in children. This CDR3 region has 14 residues. Trimming removed 1 base from V and 5 bases from J; junction bases left unmatched: 2. Germline V CDR1 and CDR2: LGHDT, YNNKEL (reference sequence). Using unique molecular identifiers, the investigators prepared the TCRbeta library. TCRdb re-derived calls from the PCR reads in MiXCR, one entry per CDR3 protein. The table has about 360,000 distinct CDR3 sequences, 10% to 15% seen once; the top ten hold approximately 4.2%. This clonotype was observed a few times.

This chain uses TRBV3-1 with TRBJ1-5; 7 bases line up with TRBD1. The receptor was isolated from a human donor who donated a stem cell graft to a child with Fanconi anemia. Sequencing used PBMCs, obtained from the stem cell graft. Written as DNA, the CDR3 is TGTGCCAGCAGCCAAGGAGGGGGCCATCAGCCCCAGCATTTT. Protein sequence: CASSQGGGHQPQHF. Together with reference TRBV3-1 and TRBJ1-5, the CDR3 gives the full variable domain: DTAVSQTPKYLVTQMGNDKSIKCEQNLGHDTMYWYKQDSKKFLKIMFSYNNKELIINETVPNRFSPKSPDKAHLNLHINSLELGDSAVYFCASSQGGGHQPQHFGDGTRLSIL.